The clone carrying this TCR beta chain was counted between two and nine times. Antigen: not known. The data derive from a study of post-analysis software for immune sequencing data. Across the whole study: The courses of disease that were included comprised relapsing-remitting, secondary progressive and progressive-relapsing multiple sclerosis. Study-level points and caveats: Under F measure analysis, samples from one preparation batch co-clustered strongly. Significantly lower normalized Chao1 diversity was seen in multiple sclerosis patients than in controls.

Libraries were made from TCR beta cDNA, and they carried unique molecular identifiers. Some 500,000 cDNA molecules were recovered from an input of about 1 to 10 million T cells. TCRdb reanalysed the PCR reads using MiXCR and keeps one entry per CDR3 protein. The sample records about 820,000 distinct CDR3 sequences, roughly half being singletons. The sample comprised blood. The source of this sequence is a girl aged 5-17 years with multiple sclerosis.

CDR3 bases: TGTGCCAGCAGTGACTCCGGGAGATACACAGATACGCAGTATTTT. Its protein product is CASSDSGRYTDTQYF. This chain uses TRBV6-4 with TRBJ2-3, with D possibly TRBD2 on 6 matching bases. The CDR3 length is 15 residues. V was clipped by 0 bases and J by 2 bases, with 9 bases between them. Germline CDR1 reads MRHNA; CDR2 reads SNTAGT.